What follows are 8 T cell receptor beta chains derived from one specimen sequenced in a study of shared clonotypes between healthy human individuals. Sequencing was performed with immunoSEQ multiplex PCR; in TCRdb, only in-frame clones are kept and a portion is missing. In the table there are roughly 1.4 million clones, 98% of which are singletons. The source material was naive CD4+ T cells sorted from blood. The subset: CD45RA+ positively selected. The source of these receptors is a man aged 30 to 45 in good health.

The rearrangement uses TRBV5-5 and TRBJ1-2, with unresolved D. Trimming pared 0 bases from V and 0 bases from J, leaving 21 bases between. CDR1 is SGHKS, CDR2 YYEKEE, per germline (reference sequence). This CDR3 has 19 amino acids. CDR3 loop: CASSLDGWSGAASNYGYTF. The CDR3 region has the DNA TGTGCCAGCAGCTTGGATGGTTGGTCAGGAGCGGCTTCTAACTATGGCTACACCTTC.

The chain couples TRBV18 to TRBJ2-2; tentatively, D is TRBD2 (6 bases). Between the trimmed V and J ends, which lost 2 bases and 9 bases, there was a span of 19 bases. The CDR3 has 16 residues. Looked up from germline, CDR1 is KGHSH and CDR2 is LQKENI. The CDR3 DNA sequence: TGTGCCAGCTCACCATTGGCCACTGGGGGGACCAGGGAGCTGTTTTTT. It is translated as CASSPLATGGTRELFF.

This chain connects TRBV6-5 to TRBJ2-2; 11 nucleotides agree with TRBD2. The ends lost 1 base at V and 3 bases at J; junction bases unmatched: 1. Germline assignment: CDR1 MNHEY and CDR2 SVGAGI. The CDR3 has 16 residues. The CDR3 nucleotides read TGTGCCAGCAGTTACTTAGCGGGAGGGGACACCGGGGAGCTGTTTTTT. This encodes CASSYLAGGDTGELFF.

The chain joins TRBV5-4 to TRBJ2-1; D is possibly TRBD1 or TRBD2 (5 bases each). V was clipped by 2 bases and J by 6 bases, with 12 bases between them. The CDR3 is 14 residues long. Looked up from germline, CDR1 is SGHNT and CDR2 is YYREEE (reference sequence). The CDR3 here is CASSLGRGANEQFF. In DNA form, the CDR3 reads TGTGCCAGCAGCTTAGGCAGAGGGGCCAATGAGCAGTTCTTC.

The V call is TRBV11-3, the J call TRBJ2-5, with 13 bases identical to TRBD2. This CDR3 is built from 17 residues. Germline CDR1 and CDR2: SGHNT and YENEEA. V was pared by 4 bases and J by 5 bases, with 10 bases of the junction left unmatched. CDR3 DNA: TGTGCCAGCAGCTCTCGGACTAGCGGGGGTTCAGCGGAGACCCAGTACTTC. Translating gives CASSSRTSGGSAETQYF.

V and J are TRBV27 and TRBJ1-2; weak D call: TRBD1 (6 bases). Germline-derived CDR1 and CDR2 are MNHEY and SMNVEV (reference sequence). The length of the CDR3 is 16 residues. Trimming removed 4 bases at V and 4 bases at J, with 19 bases between. The CDR3 region is CASSSRGAQEGYGYTF. DNA for the CDR3: TGTGCCAGCAGTTCCCGGGGGGCCCAGGAAGGCTATGGCTACACCTTC.

The chain carries TRBV7-6 and TRBJ2-1; TRBD2 matches at 7 bases. The CDR3 has 17 amino acids. After removal of 4 bases from V and 3 bases from J, the junction contained 12 bases not matched to a gene. In germline, CDR1 is SGHVS, CDR2 FNYEAQ. The CDR3 is CASSSPLSSGFYNEQFF. Written as DNA, the CDR3 is TGTGCCAGCAGCTCCCCCCTTTCTAGCGGATTCTACAATGAGCAGTTCTTC. The entire variable domain, with the rest obtained from reference TRBV7-6 and TRBJ2-1, is as follows: GAGVSQSPRYKVTKRGQDVALRCDPISGHVSLYWYRQALGQGPEFLTYFNYEAQQDKSGLPNDRFSAERPEGSISTLTIQRTEQRDSAMYRCASSSPLSSGFYNEQFFGPGTRLTVL.

The chain links TRBV6-1 to TRBJ2-3; a weak D match, TRBD2 (6 bases). The CDR3 covers 14 residues. Germline CDR1 is MNHNS and CDR2 is SASEGT. V dropped 4 bases and J dropped 8 bases, with 16 bases sitting between them. CDR3 nucleotides: TGTGCCAGCAGTGGGGGGGTAACAAGTCGTACGCAGTATTTT. Translated: CASSGGVTSRTQYF.